This T cell receptor beta chain is drawn from a study of blood T cells in healthy people across ages. Together with a sample-barcoded 5' primer, a J-beta primer mix was included in a second PCR lasting roughly 6 to 12 cycles. MiXCR, applied by TCRdb to the 5' RACE reads, yields one record per CDR3 protein. The table records 550,000 to 800,000 distinct CDR3 sequences, approximately 21% of them present only once. The CDR3 is 15 amino acids. Trimming cost V 0 bases and J 4 bases, with 11 bases left between them. Per the germline V gene, CDR1 is ENHRY and CDR2 is SYGVKD. This clonotype was recorded many times.

This TCR came from a man aged 70 or older in good health. Sequences were obtained from blood. This chain joins TRBV10-3 and TRBJ2-3; possibly TRBD1 for D (5 bases). The CDR3 nucleotides read TGTGCCATCAGTGAGTCGAGGCAGGGCGCAGATACGCAGTATTTT. Translated, it gives CAISESRQGADTQYF.